These T cell receptor beta chains were read from a single sample in a study of CD8+ T cells in alopecia areata. Profiling relied on immunoSEQ multiplex PCR, and the TCRdb table lists in-frame clones only, not all of them. This repertoire shows about 120,000 clones, around two fifths found once; its top ten account for 3% to 3.5%. Source material: CD4+ T cells sorted from blood. Receptor source: a human donor with alopecia areata. The CDR3 runs from the conserved cysteine through the conserved F or W. The D gene is left open where the match is weak. Some rows mark clone size as missing; the rest say once, few, many or name a class of expanded clone.

abundance,j_gene,d_gene,v_gene,CDR3nt,CDR3aa
-,TRBJ2-3,-,TRBV11-2,TGTGCCAGCAGCTTAGGGGCAGACAAGTTCACAGATACGCAGTATTTT,CASSLGADKFTDTQYF
-,TRBJ1-4,TRBD1,TRBV4-3,TGCGCCAGCAGCCAAGGTTCCGGGACAGGGGTACGGAAACTGTTTTTT,CASSQGSGTGVRKLFF
once,TRBJ2-1,TRBD2,TRBV30,TGTGCCTTTGCCGGGGGACTAGCCAGTTACAATGAGCAGTTCTTC,CAFAGGLASYNEQFF
-,TRBJ1-5,-,TRBV7-9,TGTGCCAGCAGCCCGCAGGGAACTCAGCCCCAGCATTTT,CASSPQGTQPQHF
-,TRBJ2-5,TRBD2,TRBV9,TGTGCCAGCAGCCCTAGCGGGAGGGGCCAAGAGACCCAGTACTTC,CASSPSGRGQETQYF
-,TRBJ2-5,-,TRBV25-1,TGTGCCAGCAGGCTCGGGGAGAACCAAGAGACCCAGTACTTC,CASRLGENQETQYF
few,TRBJ2-7,-,TRBV14,TGTGCCAGCAGCCAAGATTGGGGTGTCCTAGGCCACGAGCAGTACTTC,CASSQDWGVLGHEQYF
-,TRBJ2-2,-,TRBV30,TGTGCCTGGAGTGGAGTTATCCCCGGGGAGCTGTTTTTT,CAWSGVIPGELFF
few,TRBJ1-4,-,TRBV7-9,TGTGCCAGCGGGGTAAAAAAGGACGGTAATGAAAAACTGTTTTTT,CASGVKKDGNEKLFF
-,TRBJ2-1,-,TRBV29-1,TGCAGCGTAGGCAGGCCCAGCTCCTACAATGAGCAGTTCTTC,CSVGRPSSYNEQFF
-,TRBJ2-6,-,TRBV29-1,TGCAGCGTTGGAGGTGGGGAGGCTGGGGCCAACGTCCTGACTTTC,CSVGGGEAGANVLTF
-,TRBJ1-1,TRBD1,TRBV29-1,TGCAGCGTTAGAAATTCGGGACAGGGGAACACTGAAGCTTTCTTT,CSVRNSGQGNTEAFF
few,TRBJ1-1,TRBD1,TRBV4-2,TGTGCCAGCAGCCAGACTGAGGACAGGGTGAACACTGAAGCTTTCTTT,CASSQTEDRVNTEAFF
-,TRBJ2-5,-,TRBV29-1,TGCAGCGTTGAAGTCAACCATCTGTCCTGGTACTTC,CSVEVNHLSWYF
-,TRBJ2-3,-,TRBV29-1,TGCAGCGGCCAAGGACTGACTAGCACAGATACGCAGTATTTT,CSGQGLTSTDTQYF
once,TRBJ2-7,-,TRBV7-2,TGTGCCAGCAGCTCTCGCCGTGTAGGGGGGCAGTACTTC,CASSSRRVGGQYF
-,TRBJ2-7,TRBD1,TRBV2,TGTGCCAGCAGTGAGTCCCGGGACAGGGAGTACTTC,CASSESRDREYF
-,TRBJ2-5,-,TRBV6-5,TGTGCCAGCAGTTCCAACCAGGGACACACCCTAACCCAGTACTTC,CASSSNQGHTLTQYF
-,TRBJ1-5,TRBD1,TRBV4-3,TGCGCCAGCAGCCAAAGGATGGAGGGGGCTGGCAATCAGCCCCAGCATTTT,CASSQRMEGAGNQPQHF
-,TRBJ1-5,-,TRBV15,TGTGCCACCAGCAGTCCGTATCAGCCCCAGCATTTT,CATSSPYQPQHF
-,TRBJ2-1,-,TRBV20-1,TGCAGTGCTAGAGTTTACAATGAGCAGTTCTTC,CSARVYNEQFF
-,TRBJ2-2,-,TRBV29-1,TGCAGCGTTGGGGTCCGACGGAACCCTACCGGGGAGCTGTTTTTT,CSVGVRRNPTGELFF
-,TRBJ2-7,TRBD1,TRBV5-1,TGCGCCAGCACCAAGACAGGGTTGAACGAGCAGTACTTC,CASTKTGLNEQYF